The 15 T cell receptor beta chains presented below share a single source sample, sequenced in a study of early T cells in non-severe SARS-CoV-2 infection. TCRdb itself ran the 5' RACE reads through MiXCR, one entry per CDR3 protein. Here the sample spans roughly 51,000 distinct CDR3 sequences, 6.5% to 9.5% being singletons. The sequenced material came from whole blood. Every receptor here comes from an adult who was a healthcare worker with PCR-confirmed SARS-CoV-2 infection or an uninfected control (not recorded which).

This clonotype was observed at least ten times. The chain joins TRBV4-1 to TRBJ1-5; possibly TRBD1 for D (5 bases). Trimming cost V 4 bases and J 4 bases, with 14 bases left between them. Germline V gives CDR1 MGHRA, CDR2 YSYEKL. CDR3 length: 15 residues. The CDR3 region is CASSLGREGNQPQHF. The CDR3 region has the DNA TGCGCCAGCAGCCTGGGCAGGGAAGGGAATCAGCCCCAGCATTTT.

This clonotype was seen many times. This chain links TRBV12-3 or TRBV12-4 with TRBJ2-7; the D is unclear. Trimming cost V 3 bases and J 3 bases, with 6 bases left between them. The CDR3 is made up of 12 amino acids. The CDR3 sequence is CASSLSDYEQYF. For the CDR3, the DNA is TGTGCCAGCAGTTTGTCCGACTACGAGCAGTACTTC.

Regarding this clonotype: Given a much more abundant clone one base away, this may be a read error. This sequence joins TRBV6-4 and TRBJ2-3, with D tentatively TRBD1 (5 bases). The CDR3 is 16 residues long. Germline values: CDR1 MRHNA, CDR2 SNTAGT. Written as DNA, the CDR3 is TGTGCCAGCAGCGACTCGTCGGAACAGGGCACAGATACGCAGTATTTT. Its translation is CASSDSSEQGTDTQYF.

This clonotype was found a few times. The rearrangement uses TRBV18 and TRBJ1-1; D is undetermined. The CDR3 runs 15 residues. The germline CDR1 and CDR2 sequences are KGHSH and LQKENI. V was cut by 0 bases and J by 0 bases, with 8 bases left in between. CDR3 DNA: TGTGCCAGCTCACCACCTACGGCCTTGAACACTGAAGCTTTCTTT. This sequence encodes CASSPPTALNTEAFF.

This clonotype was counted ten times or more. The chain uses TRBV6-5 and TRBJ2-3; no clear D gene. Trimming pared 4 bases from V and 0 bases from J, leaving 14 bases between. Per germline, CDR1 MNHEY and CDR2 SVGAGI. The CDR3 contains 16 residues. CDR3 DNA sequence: TGTGCCAGCAGTTTACTCAGCCCAGCTAGCACAGATACGCAGTATTTT. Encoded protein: CASSLLSPASTDTQYF.

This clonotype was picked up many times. The CDR3 region has the DNA TGCGCCAGCAGCGCGGACAGGCCAGAGTATGGCTACACCTTC. It specifies CASSADRPEYGYTF. This rearrangement joins TRBV5-1 to TRBJ1-2; 7 bases agree with TRBD1. Germline V gives CDR1 SGHRS, CDR2 YFSETQ. V was pared by 4 bases and J by 5 bases, with 8 bases of the junction left unmatched. The CDR3 totals 14 residues.

CDR3 in amino acids: CASSWGQETQYF. CDR3 nucleotide sequence: TGTGCCAGCAGCTGGGGGCAAGAGACCCAGTACTTC. The chain carries TRBV7-2 and TRBJ2-5; the D call may be TRBD1 or TRBD2 (5 bases each). CDR3 length: 12 residues. Between the trimmed V and J ends, which lost 4 bases and 2 bases, there was a span of 5 bases. Germline V lookup: CDR1 SGHTA, CDR2 FQGNSA.

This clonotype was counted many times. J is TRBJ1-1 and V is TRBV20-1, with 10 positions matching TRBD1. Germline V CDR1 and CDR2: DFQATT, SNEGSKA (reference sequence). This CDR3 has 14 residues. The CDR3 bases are TGCAGAGTGGGACAGGGGTCCATGAACACTGAAGCTTTCTTT. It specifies CRVGQGSMNTEAFF.

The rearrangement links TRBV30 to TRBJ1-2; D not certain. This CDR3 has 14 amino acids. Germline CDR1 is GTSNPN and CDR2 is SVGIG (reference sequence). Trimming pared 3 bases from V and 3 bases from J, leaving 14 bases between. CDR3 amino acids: CAWSLDAGYYGYTF. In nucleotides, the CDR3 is TGTGCCTGGAGCCTAGATGCGGGGTACTATGGCTACACCTTC.

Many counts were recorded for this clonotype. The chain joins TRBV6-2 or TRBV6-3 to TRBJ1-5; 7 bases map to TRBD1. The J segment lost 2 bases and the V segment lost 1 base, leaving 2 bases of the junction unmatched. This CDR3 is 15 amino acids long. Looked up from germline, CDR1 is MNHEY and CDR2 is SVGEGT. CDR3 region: CASSYYTGGNQPQHF. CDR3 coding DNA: TGTGCCAGCAGTTACTATACAGGGGGCAATCAGCCCCAGCATTTT.

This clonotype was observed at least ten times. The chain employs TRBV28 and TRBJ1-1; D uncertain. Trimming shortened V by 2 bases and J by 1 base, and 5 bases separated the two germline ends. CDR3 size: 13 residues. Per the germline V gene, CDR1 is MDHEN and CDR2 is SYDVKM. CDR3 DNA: TGTGCCAGCAGTTTAAGAGAGAACACTGAAGCTTTCTTT. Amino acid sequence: CASSLRENTEAFF.

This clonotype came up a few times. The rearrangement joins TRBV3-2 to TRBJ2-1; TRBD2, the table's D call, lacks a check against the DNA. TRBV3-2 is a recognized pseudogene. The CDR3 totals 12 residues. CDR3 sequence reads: CASSTEGNEQFF. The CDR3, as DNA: TGTGCCAGCAGCACTGAGGGAAATGAGCAGTTCTTC.

The CDR3 loop reads CASSLLQRSNQPQHF. In nucleotides, the CDR3 is TGTGCCAGCAGTTTATTACAGCGGTCCAATCAGCCCCAGCATTTT. V gene TRBV12-3 or TRBV12-4 combines with J gene TRBJ1-5; D gene ambiguous. The CDR3 loop spans 15 amino acids. Trimming stripped 2 bases from V and 3 bases from J, with 11 bases between.

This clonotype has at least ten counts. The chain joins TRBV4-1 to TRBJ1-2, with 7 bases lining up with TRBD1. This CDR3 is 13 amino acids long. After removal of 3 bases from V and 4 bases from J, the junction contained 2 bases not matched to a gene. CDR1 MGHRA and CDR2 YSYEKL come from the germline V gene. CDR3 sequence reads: CASSQTGTYGYTF. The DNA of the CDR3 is TGCGCCAGCAGCCAGACAGGGACCTATGGCTACACCTTC.

This CDR3 is CASSILMTGLADEQYF. In DNA, the CDR3 is TGTGCCAGTAGTATATTAATGACGGGACTAGCGGACGAGCAGTACTTC. V usage is TRBV19 and J usage is TRBJ2-7; 11 bases match TRBD2. The CDR3 runs 16 residues. Germline loops: CDR1 LNHDA, CDR2 SQIVND (reference sequence). With 2 bases clipped from V and 5 bases from J, the junction kept 8 bases outside the gene matches.